This T cell receptor beta chain was retrieved from a study of cytomegalovirus exposure and HLA in healthy donors. Looking at the study overall: An analysis done earlier identified around 100 million unique TCR beta sequences from roughly 190 million T cells.

Germline loops: CDR1 SGHNT, CDR2 YYREEE (reference sequence). V gave up 2 bases and J gave up 0 bases, with 12 bases separating them. The CDR3 is 16 amino acids. PCR primers comprised 60 Vbeta and 13 Jbeta primers. Sequencing used immunoSEQ multiplex PCR; TCRdb keeps in-frame clones, though not all of them. The sample lists about 200,000 clones, around 83% occurring once. Source material: PBMCs. This sequence originates from a woman aged 45-65 years in good health and CMV-seropositive. The chain employs TRBV5-4 and TRBJ2-1; a possible D gene is TRBD2 (6 bases). The CDR3 region has the DNA TGTGCCAGCAGCTTACGGTTCGGGAGCTCCTACAATGAGCAGTTCTTC. This translates into CASSLRFGSSYNEQFF.